A selection of T cell receptor beta chains follows, all from one sample in a study of T cell repertoires in ileal Crohn's disease. Here immunoSEQ multiplex PCR was the method, and the copy in TCRdb shows in-frame clones only, minus some. This sample yields about 13,000 clones, of which around four fifths are seen a single time; 6% to 7% belongs to the top ten. What was sequenced was ileal tissue. The receptors stem from an adult with Crohn's disease. The CDR3 runs from the conserved cysteine through the conserved F or W. Each record gives: J gene, V gene, D gene, clone size, CDR3 protein, CDR3 DNA. D genes are given only for firm matches. Part of the rows lack a size; the others show once, few, many or a class for expanded clones.

TRBJ1-5 TRBV7-6 - - CASSLARGPGVQPQHF TGTGCCAGCAGCTTAGCGCGGGGCCCGGGGGTCCAGCCCCAGCATTTT
TRBJ1-1 TRBV5-1 TRBD1 - CASSQRQGWAEAFF TGCGCCAGCAGCCAACGACAGGGTTGGGCTGAAGCTTTCTTT
TRBJ2-3 TRBV6-1 TRBD2 - CASSISGRGGDTQYF TGTGCCAGCAGTATCAGCGGGAGAGGGGGAGATACGCAGTATTTT
TRBJ2-3 TRBV5-1 TRBD1 once CASSSKTGASTDTQYF TGCGCCAGCAGCTCCAAGACAGGGGCTAGCACAGATACGCAGTATTTT
TRBJ1-2 TRBV5-1 TRBD1 - CASSLGQDNYGYTF TGCGCCAGCAGCCTAGGACAGGACAACTATGGCTACACCTTC
TRBJ1-2 TRBV30 - - CAWSVGRGNGYTF TGTGCCTGGAGTGTGGGTCGGGGGAACGGCTACACCTTC
TRBJ1-2 TRBV27 - once CASSLIGVEGYGYTF TGTGCCAGCAGTTTAATCGGGGTCGAAGGCTATGGCTACACCTTC
TRBJ1-1 TRBV7-6 TRBD1 - CASSLEEGAASTEAFF TGTGCCAGCAGCTTAGAAGAGGGGGCGGCTAGCACTGAAGCTTTCTTT
TRBJ2-7 TRBV19 - - CASSMADYEQYF TGTGCCAGTAGTATGGCGGATTACGAGCAGTACTTC
TRBJ2-2 TRBV4-1 - - CASSRTLPGIGELFF TGCGCCAGCAGCCGGACTCTTCCAGGTATCGGGGAGCTGTTTTTT
TRBJ2-4 TRBV5-1 - - CASSLDGGTKNIQYF TGCGCCAGCAGCTTGGACGGGGGTACCAAAAACATTCAGTACTTC
TRBJ1-1 TRBV7-3 TRBD1 - CASSRRRGSEAFF TGTGCCAGCAGCCGCCGCAGGGGGTCTGAAGCTTTCTTT
TRBJ1-1 TRBV2 TRBD1 few CASRPGTGRAFF TGTGCCAGCAGGCCAGGGACAGGGCGAGCTTTCTTT
TRBJ2-7 TRBV4-1 TRBD2 few CASSQDGGGRAPYEQYF TGCGCCAGCAGCCAAGACGGTGGCGGGAGGGCTCCCTACGAGCAGTACTTC
TRBJ2-1 TRBV19 TRBD1 - CASSSDRGRNNEQFF TGTGCCAGTAGCAGCGACAGGGGGCGTAACAATGAGCAGTTCTTC
TRBJ1-3 TRBV4-2 TRBD1 - CASSFRTGRGSGNTIYF TGTGCCAGCAGCTTCCGGACAGGGAGGGGCTCTGGAAACACCATATATTTT
TRBJ2-3 TRBV11-3 TRBD2 - CASSLVASGSIDTQYF TGTGCCAGCAGCTTAGTGGCTAGCGGGAGTATAGATACGCAGTATTTT
TRBJ2-6 TRBV5-6 - - CASSLRGIDPGANVLTF TGTGCCAGCAGCTTAAGGGGTATTGATCCTGGGGCCAACGTCCTGACTTTC
TRBJ2-7 TRBV15 TRBD1 - CATSRDRGVRGQGDPYEQYF TGTGCCACCAGCAGAGATCGGGGGGTGAGGGGACAGGGTGACCCCTACGAGCAGTACTTC
TRBJ1-1 TRBV11-3 - - CASSLGRNTEAFF TGTGCCAGCAGCTTGGGGAGAAACACTGAAGCTTTCTTT
TRBJ2-1 TRBV7-2 - - CASSLRQAQNNEQFF TGTGCCAGCAGTTTAAGACAGGCCCAAAACAATGAGCAGTTCTTC
TRBJ1-2 TRBV2 - - CASSELGGPGGYTF TGTGCCAGCAGTGAATTGGGAGGGCCGGGAGGCTACACCTTC
TRBJ2-5 TRBV11-2 TRBD1 - CASSSGTGVQETQYF TGTGCCAGCAGCTCAGGGACAGGGGTCCAAGAGACCCAGTACTTC
TRBJ1-2 TRBV6-1 - - CASSEGGDYGYTF TGTGCCAGCAGTGAGGGGGGAGACTATGGCTACACCTTC
TRBJ1-1 TRBV11-3 - once CASSLSGADTEAFF TGTGCCAGCAGCCTTAGTGGGGCGGACACTGAAGCTTTCTTT
TRBJ2-7 TRBV11-2 - - CASSLDGGHDSF TGTGCCAGCAGCTTAGATGGGGGACACGATTCTTTC
TRBJ2-3 TRBV7-9 - - CASSVGSSTDTQYF TGTGCCAGCAGCGTCGGGTCTAGCACAGATACGCAGTATTTT
TRBJ2-2 TRBV11-2 TRBD2 - CASSPGTSATGELFF TGTGCCAGCAGCCCCGGGACTAGCGCCACCGGGGAGCTGTTTTTT
TRBJ2-7 TRBV4-2 TRBD1 - CASSQSAGGYEQYF TGTGCCAGCAGCCAATCGGCAGGGGGCTACGAGCAGTACTTC
TRBJ2-3 TRBV9 TRBD1 - CASSVMGQPSTDTQYF TGTGCCAGCAGCGTGATGGGACAGCCAAGCACAGATACGCAGTATTTT
TRBJ1-2 TRBV25-1 - - CASSEWTPLGYGYTF TGTGCCAGCAGTGAGTGGACACCTCTGGGGTATGGCTACACCTTC
TRBJ2-7 TRBV7-9 TRBD1 once CASSLRDRVHEQYF TGTGCCAGCAGCTTAAGGGACAGGGTCCACGAGCAGTACTTC
TRBJ2-5 TRBV5-1 - once CASSLQALGETQYF TGCGCCAGCAGCTTACAGGCCCTGGGAGAGACCCAGTACTTC
TRBJ2-3 TRBV7-3 - - CASSSTGSVDTQYF TGTGCCAGCAGCTCTACAGGGTCCGTAGATACGCAGTATTTT
TRBJ1-2 TRBV30 - - CAWMDQGTLYGYTF TGTGCCTGGATGGACCAGGGCACCCTCTATGGCTACACCTTC
TRBJ1-1 TRBV5-1 - - CASTPSGGDTEAFF TGCGCCAGCACCCCATCTGGGGGCGACACTGAAGCTTTCTTT
TRBJ2-1 TRBV9 TRBD1 - CASSPSVGGHYNEQFF TGTGCCAGCAGCCCTTCGGTAGGGGGCCACTACAATGAGCAGTTCTTC
TRBJ1-3 TRBV9 TRBD1 - CASRRDSSGNTIYF TGTGCCAGCCGGAGGGACAGCTCTGGAAACACCATATATTTT